A single sample is the source of the 19 T cell receptor beta chains below, sequenced in a study of blood T cell repertoires in COVID-19. Profiled with immunoSEQ multiplex PCR; TCRdb holds only in-frame clones, not every one. This table has some 66,000 clones, 90% to 95% appearing once. What was sequenced was peripheral blood. The receptors were gathered from a human donor in a cohort sampled during active COVID-19.

The rearrangement uses TRBV9 and TRBJ1-1; 7 nucleotides line up with TRBD1. After removal of 2 bases from V and 5 bases from J, the junction contained 9 bases not matched to a gene. Germline CDR1 SGDLS, CDR2 YYNGEE. This CDR3 region has 15 residues. CDR3 coding DNA: TGTGCCAGCAGCGTGGACATAGGGGGCCGGACTGAAGCTTTCTTT. As protein: CASSVDIGGRTEAFF.

For the CDR3, the DNA is TGTGCCAGCAGCTTACTTGGAGCGAACACTGAAGCTTTCTTT. It specifies CASSLLGANTEAFF. The rearrangement joins TRBV7-2 to TRBJ1-1, with D uncertain. Germline V gene data show CDR1 as SGHTA and CDR2 as FQGNSA. The CDR3 consists of 14 residues. V was pared by 2 bases and J by 1 base, with 8 bases between. The full variable domain, in which reference TRBV7-2 and TRBJ1-1 provide the parts outside the CDR3, is GAGVSQSPSNKVTEKGKDVELRCDPISGHTALYWYRQSLGQGLEFLIYFQGNSAPDKSGLPSDRFSAERTGGSVSTLTIQRTQQEDSAVYLCASSLLGANTEAFFGQGTRLTVV.

This clone occurred once. The CDR3 protein is CASSTGDYNEQFF. The CDR3 nucleotides are TGTGCCAGCAGTACAGGGGATTACAATGAGCAGTTCTTC. The rearrangement joins TRBV6-6 to TRBJ2-1; 7 bases are a match to TRBD1. The length of the CDR3 is 13 residues. The ends lost 5 bases at V and 4 bases at J; junction bases unmatched: 2. Germline V gene sequence: CDR1 MNHNY, CDR2 SVGAGI (reference sequence).

The chain links TRBV14 to TRBJ1-1, with TRBD1 matching 10 bases. CDR1 and CDR2 (germline): SGHDN, FVKESK. The V and J ends lost 2 bases and 4 bases, in that order; junction bases with no gene match: 4. This CDR3 has 15 residues. The CDR3 spells CASSQTGQGSTEAFF. CDR3 nucleotide sequence: TGTGCCAGCAGCCAAACGGGACAGGGGTCCACTGAAGCTTTCTTT.

This rearrangement joins TRBV7-2 to TRBJ2-3, with TRBD2 matching 8 bases. V shed 1 base, J shed 0 bases, and the junction held 9 bases outside the gene matches. This CDR3 is 18 amino acids long. Germline V gene sequence: CDR1 SGHTA, CDR2 FQGNSA. CDR3 nucleotides: TGTGCCAGCAGCTTAGTTAGCGGGGATATCACCAGCACAGATACGCAGTATTTT. This encodes CASSLVSGDITSTDTQYF.

This chain joins TRBV7-9 and TRBJ2-3, with D unresolved. V lost 4 bases and J lost 10, with 15 bases in between. This CDR3 is 13 amino acids long. Germline lookup yields CDR1 SEHNR and CDR2 FQNEAQ (reference sequence). CDR3 residues: CASSSRVFLSQYF. CDR3 DNA sequence: TGTGCCAGCAGCTCCCGTGTCTTTTTATCGCAGTATTTT.

This clone was recorded once. The chain recombines TRBV25-1 with TRBJ2-7; D is unclear. The CDR3 consists of 15 residues. The V end lost 2 bases, the J end lost 2 bases, and 13 bases lay between the germline ends. Germline CDR1 is MGHDK and CDR2 is SYGVNS. The CDR3 here is CASSEGSAPTYEQYF. Here the CDR3 DNA reads TGTGCCAGCAGTGAAGGCTCAGCGCCAACCTACGAGCAGTACTTC.

The V and J genes are TRBV18 and TRBJ2-4; 11 bases line up with TRBD1. J gave up 2 bases and V 3 bases, and 3 bases lay outside the gene matches. This CDR3 has 16 amino acids. In germline, CDR1 is KGHSH, CDR2 LQKENI. The CDR3 DNA is TGTGCCAGCTCACCGGGACAGGGGGTCTCCAAAAACATTCAGTACTTC. This translates into CASSPGQGVSKNIQYF.

This chain connects TRBV25-1 to TRBJ1-4; unclear D gene. Germline V lookup: CDR1 MGHDK, CDR2 SYGVNS. Trimming left V 5 bases short and J 6 bases short, with 10 bases between. The CDR3 runs to 13 residues. The CDR3 coding sequence is TGTGCCAGCAGTCTAGTCCTTCATGAAAAACTGTTTTTT. This translates into CASSLVLHEKLFF.

The chain recombines TRBV19 with TRBJ1-2; 10 nucleotides line up with TRBD1. The CDR3 sequence is 16 residues long. The V gene end was trimmed by 6 bases and the J gene end by 0 bases; junction bases not matched to a gene: 7. Per germline, CDR1 LNHDA and CDR2 SQIVND (reference sequence). CDR3 sequence: CASSMSGTGANYGYTF. In DNA, the CDR3 is TGTGCCAGTAGCATGTCCGGGACAGGGGCTAACTATGGCTACACCTTC.

The rearrangement links TRBV4-3 to TRBJ1-1; 9 bases are shared with TRBD1. With V trimmed by 0 bases and J by 3 bases, 5 bases remained unmatched. Germline lookup yields CDR1 LGHNA and CDR2 YSLEER. The CDR3 loop spans 16 amino acids. CDR3: CASSQEQGAGDTEAFF. CDR3 in DNA: TGCGCCAGCAGCCAAGAACAGGGGGCTGGGGACACTGAAGCTTTCTTT.

The chain employs TRBV7-2 and TRBJ1-6, with 7 positions matching TRBD1. Per germline, CDR1 SGHTA and CDR2 FQGNSA. With V trimmed by 5 bases and J by 7 bases, 8 bases remained unmatched. The CDR3 covers 15 residues. The CDR3 reads CASSAGGGPNSPLHF. The CDR3 DNA follows: TGTGCCAGCAGCGCGGGAGGGGGCCCCAATTCACCCCTCCACTTT.

This chain links TRBV10-3 with TRBJ1-5; TRBD1 aligns across 10 bases. J was trimmed by 5 bases and V by 6 bases; bases with no gene match: 4. Germline V gene data show CDR1 as ENHRY and CDR2 as SYGVKD. The CDR3 runs 14 residues. This CDR3 is CAIRGDRGDQPQHF. CDR3 DNA: TGTGCCATCAGGGGGGACAGGGGCGATCAGCCCCAGCATTTT.

This chain joins TRBV28 and TRBJ1-5; a possible D gene is TRBD1 (5 bases). Trimming removed 3 bases at V and 9 bases at J, with 15 bases between. The CDR3 covers 14 residues. CDR1 is MDHEN and CDR2 is SYDVKM in the germline V gene. CDR3 sequence (DNA): TGTGCCAGCAGTTTGTTGGGGGGTGACTCGCCCCAGCATTTT. Its protein product is CASSLLGGDSPQHF. The whole variable domain, remainder taken from reference TRBV28 and TRBJ1-5, is DVKVTQSSRYLVKRTGEKVFLECVQDMDHENMFWYRQDPGLGLRLIYFSYDVKMKEKGDIPEGYSVSREKKERFSLILESASTNQTSMYLCASSLLGGDSPQHFGDGTRLSIL.

The chain has TRBV15 and TRBJ1-3; the D is unclear. V gave up 0 bases and J gave up 3 bases, with 9 bases separating them. Looked up from germline, CDR1 is LNHNV and CDR2 is YYDKDF (reference sequence). CDR3 length: 15 residues. The CDR3 DNA sequence: TGTGCCACCAGCAGAGATGTAAGCCTTGGAAACACCATATATTTT. It yields the protein CATSRDVSLGNTIYF. Together with reference TRBV15 and TRBJ1-3, the CDR3 gives the full variable domain: DAMVIQNPRYQVTQFGKPVTLSCSQTLNHNVMYWYQQKSSQAPKLLFHYYDKDFNNEADTPDNFQSRRPNTSFCFLDIRSPGLGDTAMYLCATSRDVSLGNTIYFGEGSWLTVV.

The V call is TRBV18, the J call TRBJ2-2, with TRBD1 as a possible D gene (6 bases). CDR3 length: 16 residues. V was pared by 0 bases and J by 2 bases, with 10 bases between. In germline, CDR1 is KGHSH, CDR2 LQKENI. The CDR3 region has the DNA TGTGCCAGCTCACCACCGGGACACTATAACACCGGGGAGCTGTTTTTT. Amino acid sequence: CASSPPGHYNTGELFF.

The rearrangement links TRBV18 to TRBJ1-4; 8 bases align to TRBD1. Looked up from germline, CDR1 is KGHSH and CDR2 is LQKENI. The J segment lost 5 bases and the V segment lost 3 bases, leaving 5 bases of the junction unmatched. The CDR3 length is 15 residues. The CDR3 loop is CASSPRTGTNEKLFF. The CDR3 nucleotides are TGTGCCAGCTCACCCCGGACAGGGACCAATGAAAAACTGTTTTTT. The full variable domain, with the rest looked up from reference TRBV18 and TRBJ1-4, is NAGVMQNPRHLVRRRGQEARLRCSPMKGHSHVYWYRQLPEEGLKFMVYLQKENIIDESGMPKERFSAEFPKEGPSILRIQQVVRGDSAAYFCASSPRTGTNEKLFFGSGTQLSVL.

V and J are TRBV24-1 and TRBJ2-1; 9 positions agree with TRBD2. Trimming at V came to 6 bases and at J to 5 bases, leaving 4 bases not matched to a gene. The CDR3 runs 14 residues. Germline V gene data show CDR1 as KGHDR and CDR2 as SFDVKD. The CDR3 loop reads CATSSAGGDNEQFF. The CDR3, as DNA: TGTGCCACCAGTTCTGCGGGGGGGGACAATGAGCAGTTCTTC.

This clone was observed a few times. The V gene is TRBV4-1, the J gene TRBJ1-4, with TRBD1 matching 9 bases. V lost 4 bases and J lost 1; bases outside the gene matches: 7. Germline values: CDR1 MGHRA, CDR2 YSYEKL. The CDR3 is 17 amino acids. CDR3 region: CASSRGTGTRTNEKLFF. CDR3 sequence (DNA): TGCGCCAGCAGCCGGGGGACAGGGACCCGAACTAATGAAAAACTGTTTTTT.